This is a list of T cell receptor beta chains from one sample in a study of beta chain features in type 1 diabetes. Assay: immunoSEQ multiplex PCR; the TCRdb copy retains only in-frame clones and omits some. The repertoire holds about 370,000 clones, with 8.5% to 10% as singletons. The sample comprised central memory CD4+ T cells from blood. Receptor source: a man aged 30-40 years with type 1 diabetes. The CDR3 runs from the conserved cysteine through the conserved F or W. D genes are given only for firm matches. Part of the rows lack a size; the others show once, few, many or a class for expanded clones.

TRBV7-2	TRBJ1-1	.	.	TGTGCCAGCAGCTCGGTGGGCAGGCGGAACACTGAAGCTTTCTTT	CASSSVGRRNTEAFF
TRBV27	TRBJ2-5	TRBD1	few	TGTGCCAGCAGTAGGGGACAGGGCGGGGAAGAGACCCAGTACTTC	CASSRGQGGEETQYF
TRBV29-1	TRBJ2-7	.	few	TGCAGCGTTGAGGGGGGAACCTACGAGCAGTACTTC	CSVEGGTYEQYF
TRBV29-1	TRBJ2-5	TRBD2	.	TGCAGCGGCCGACTAGCGGGGCCGAAGACCCAGTACTTC	CSGRLAGPKTQYF
TRBV10-1	TRBJ2-2	TRBD2	.	TGCGCCAGCAGTGGGACTAGCGGGAGTTCGATCGGGGAGCTGTTTTTT	CASSGTSGSSIGELFF
TRBV7-2	TRBJ2-4	TRBD1	many	TGTGCCAGCAGCTTAGACAGGGGAGACATTCAGTACTTC	CASSLDRGDIQYF
TRBV19	TRBJ2-1	TRBD1	few	TGTGCCAGTAGTATTAACGGACAGGGGGCAGGTGAGCAGTTCTTC	CASSINGQGAGEQFF
TRBV19	TRBJ2-7	.	many	TGTGCCAGTAGTAGGGAGCGGGTTCCTCTCTACGAGCAGTACTTC	CASSRERVPLYEQYF
TRBV6-5	TRBJ2-1	.	few	TGTGCCACCGCTGGCGGGACCGTACGAAATGAGCAGTTCTTC	CATAGGTVRNEQFF
TRBV28	TRBJ2-7	.	.	TGTGCCAGCAGTTGGCGGGAGCAGTACTTC	CASSWREQYF
TRBV5-1	TRBJ2-2	TRBD1	.	TGCGCCAGTCGAGGACAGGCGAACACCGGGGAGCTGTTTTTT	CASRGQANTGELFF
TRBV6-1	TRBJ2-7	TRBD1	few	TGTGCCAGCAGTGAAGGACAGGGCAAAGACGAGCAGTACTTC	CASSEGQGKDEQYF
TRBV25-1	TRBJ2-1	TRBD2	.	TGTGCCAGCAGTGAAGTAGCGGGATCCTACAATGAGCAGTTCTTC	CASSEVAGSYNEQFF
TRBV4-3	TRBJ2-3	.	many	TGCGCCAGCAGCCAAGACGTCGCAGATACGCAGTATTTT	CASSQDVADTQYF
TRBV2	TRBJ1-1	.	.	TGTGCCAGCAGACTGGAGGGCACTGAAGCTTTCTTT	CASRLEGTEAFF
TRBV7-7	TRBJ2-2	TRBD2	.	TGTGCCAGCAGTTTAGCGGGAGTGGTCACCGGGGAGCTGTTTTTT	CASSLAGVVTGELFF
TRBV7-9	TRBJ2-5	TRBD2	few	TGTGCCAGCAGCTTAGGGGCTGGCGGGAGACCTGGGGAGACCCAGTACTTC	CASSLGAGGRPGETQYF
TRBV5-4	TRBJ2-7	.	once	TGTGCCAGCAGCCAAGATTTTGATTCCGAGCAGTACTTC	CASSQDFDSEQYF
TRBV4-1	TRBJ2-5	.	few	TGCGCCAGCAGCCAAGTGGAGGGGGCTTGGGAAGAGACCCAGTACTTC	CASSQVEGAWEETQYF
TRBV4-3	TRBJ2-7	.	once	TGCGCCAGCAGCCGCACCCCGACGGTCGGTCGGGACTCCTACGAGCAGTACTTC	CASSRTPTVGRDSYEQYF
TRBV30	TRBJ1-3	.	.	TGTGCCTGGAGTAGGATGGTTAACTCTGGAAACACCATATATTTT	CAWSRMVNSGNTIYF
TRBV28	TRBJ2-1	TRBD2	many	TGTGCCAGCAGTGGGACTAGCGGGGGACACAATGAGCAGTTCTTC	CASSGTSGGHNEQFF
TRBV6-1	TRBJ2-6	.	.	TGTGCCAGCAGTCGACAAACGGCCAACGTCCTGACTTTC	CASSRQTANVLTF
TRBV5-1	TRBJ2-7	.	.	TGCGCCAGCAGGGCGGCAGAACTCTCCTACGAGCAGTACTTC	CASRAAELSYEQYF
TRBV28	TRBJ1-5	.	few	TGTGCCAGCAGTTTATCACAGGGTTGGACTCAGCCCCAGCATTTT	CASSLSQGWTQPQHF
TRBV21-1	TRBJ1-2	.	.	TGTGCCAGCAGCAAAAAGGTCACAGCGACAGCCTATGGCTACACCTTC	CASSKKVTATAYGYTF
TRBV19	TRBJ2-4	.	few	TGTGCCAGTAGTTGGGACTCGGGGCTAGCCAAAAACATTCAGTACTTC	CASSWDSGLAKNIQYF
TRBV18	TRBJ2-3	.	few	TGTGCCAGCTCACCCGGGCGTAGCACAGATACGCAGTATTTT	CASSPGRSTDTQYF
TRBV5-6	TRBJ2-6	.	many	TGTGCCAGCAGCTTGGGGTTTCTAGCCGGAGGAACGGCCAACGTCCTGACTTTC	CASSLGFLAGGTANVLTF
TRBV14	TRBJ2-7	TRBD1	.	TGTGCCAGCAGCCTCACACAGGGGCCGCACGAGCAGTACTTC	CASSLTQGPHEQYF
TRBV29-1	TRBJ2-5	.	few	TGCAGCGTTGGAGAGGACTACCCCTCCCGAGGGTACTTC	CSVGEDYPSRGYF
TRBV7-2	TRBJ2-7	TRBD2	.	TGTGCCAGCAGCTTAATTTCCACTAGCGGCCGCTCCTACGAGCAGTACTTC	CASSLISTSGRSYEQYF
TRBV27	TRBJ2-1	.	many	TGTGCCAGCAGTTTATGGCCGAATGAGCAGTTCTTC	CASSLWPNEQFF
TRBV6-5	TRBJ2-2	.	.	TGTGCCGCCCGTGGAGGCTGGAACACCGGGGAGCTGTTTTTT	CAARGGWNTGELFF
TRBV6-1	TRBJ1-2	.	.	TGTGCCAGCAGTGAAGGACAGGATTATGGCTACACCTTC	CASSEGQDYGYTF
TRBV11-2	TRBJ2-3	.	.	TGTGCCAGCAGCTTAATAGCGGATACGCAGTATTTT	CASSLIADTQYF
TRBV5-1	TRBJ2-6	.	.	TGCGCCAGCAGCTTCGAGGCCTCTGGGGCCAACGTCCTGACTTTC	CASSFEASGANVLTF
TRBV6-5	TRBJ2-7	TRBD2	few	TGTGCCAGCAGCCCCCGGGGGGCCTACGAGCAGTACTTC	CASSPRGAYEQYF
TRBV4-1	TRBJ2-2	TRBD1	.	TGCGCCAGCAGCCAAGAGACAGGGGCGAACACCGGGGAGCTGTTTTTT	CASSQETGANTGELFF
TRBV5-4	TRBJ2-7	.	.	TGTGCCAGCAGCTTGTATGACAGTCGTACCTACGAGCAGTACTTC	CASSLYDSRTYEQYF
TRBV23-1	TRBJ2-1	.	few	TGCGCCAGCAGTCTCAATCCCCCCTTTAACACCGGATCCGAAAATGAGCAGTTCTTC	CASSLNPPFNTGSENEQFF
TRBV28	TRBJ2-7	.	.	TGTGCCAGCAGTTCGTGGACTGGATCCTACGAGCAGTACTTC	CASSSWTGSYEQYF
TRBV27	TRBJ2-7	.	few	TGTGCCAGCAGTTTACACTCGGGATCCCCCTACGAGCAGTACTTC	CASSLHSGSPYEQYF
TRBV5-1	TRBJ2-7	TRBD1	few	TGCGCCAGCAGTCGATATTCCGGGACAGGGGGCGACGAGCAGTACTTC	CASSRYSGTGGDEQYF
TRBV2	TRBJ1-1	TRBD1	few	TGTGCCAGCAGTCTTGGGGACAGGGTCCCCACTGAAGCTTTCTTT	CASSLGDRVPTEAFF
TRBV19	TRBJ2-3	.	few	TGTGCCAGTAGTATAGGCCAAGCGAGTTACACAGATACGCAGTATTTT	CASSIGQASYTDTQYF
TRBV10-1	TRBJ1-3	.	few	TGCGCCAGCAGTGAGGGTTCCGGGCGAAACACCACATATTTT	CASSEGSGRNTTYF
TRBV5-1	TRBJ1-4	.	.	TGCGCCAGCAGCTTGGAACCAACTAATGAAAAACTGTTTTTT	CASSLEPTNEKLFF
TRBV2	TRBJ2-3	.	few	TGTGCCAGCAGCGGCTCCGGGGGCACAGATACGCAGTATTTT	CASSGSGGTDTQYF
TRBV27	TRBJ2-1	.	many	TGTGCCAGCAGTTTAATCCGGCAGTACAATGAGCAGTTCTTC	CASSLIRQYNEQFF